This T cell receptor beta chain was observed in a study of OX40 agonist ivuxolimab in advanced cancers. Study background: Intravenous ivuxolimab was administered to patients every 2 weeks at 0.01 to 10 mg/kg. Two patients with cutaneous melanoma and one with hepatocellular carcinoma, three in total, showed partial responses.

The CDR3 covers 17 residues. The V and J ends lost 6 bases and 1 base, in that order; junction bases with no gene match: 10. Germline assignment: CDR1 MDHEN and CDR2 SYDVKM. The repertoire was sequenced with immunoSEQ multiplex PCR; TCRdb's copy has only in-frame clones and lacks some. The table lists over 55,000 clones, around 94% of them singletons, with less than 20% in the top ten. The sequence was obtained from an adult with an advanced solid tumor such as melanoma, head and neck, liver or kidney cancer. The genes are TRBV28 and TRBJ1-5; 9 bases agree with TRBD1. The sequencing here drew on CD4+ or CD8+ T cells sorted from blood, taken in a trial of the OX40 agonist ivuxolimab. In nucleotides, the CDR3 is TGTGCCAGCAGCTTAGACCCGGGACAGGGCAGCAATCAGCCCCAGCATTTT. As protein: CASSLDPGQGSNQPQHF.